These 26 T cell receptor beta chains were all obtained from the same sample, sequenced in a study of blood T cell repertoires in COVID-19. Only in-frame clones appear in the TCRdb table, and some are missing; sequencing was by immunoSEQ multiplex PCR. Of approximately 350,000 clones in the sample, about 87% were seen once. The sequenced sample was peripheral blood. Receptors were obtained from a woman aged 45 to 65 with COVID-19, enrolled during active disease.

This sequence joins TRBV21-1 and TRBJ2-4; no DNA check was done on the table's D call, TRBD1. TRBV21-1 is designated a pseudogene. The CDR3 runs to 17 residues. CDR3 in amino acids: CASSSQDRQQQRDIQYF. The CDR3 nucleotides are TGTGCCAGCAGCTCGCAGGACAGGCAACAGCAAAGGGACATTCAGTACTTC.

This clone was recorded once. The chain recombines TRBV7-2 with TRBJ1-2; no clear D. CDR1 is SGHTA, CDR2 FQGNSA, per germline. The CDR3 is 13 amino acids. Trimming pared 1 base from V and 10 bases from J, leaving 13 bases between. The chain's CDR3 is CASSLEFQEAYTF. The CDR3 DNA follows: TGTGCCAGCAGCTTAGAGTTTCAAGAAGCCTACACCTTC.

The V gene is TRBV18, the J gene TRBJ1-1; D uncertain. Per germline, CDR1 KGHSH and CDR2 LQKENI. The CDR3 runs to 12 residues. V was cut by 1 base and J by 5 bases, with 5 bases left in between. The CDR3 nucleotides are TGTGCCAGCTCACCACGCTATACTGAAGCTTTCTTT. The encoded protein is CASSPRYTEAFF.

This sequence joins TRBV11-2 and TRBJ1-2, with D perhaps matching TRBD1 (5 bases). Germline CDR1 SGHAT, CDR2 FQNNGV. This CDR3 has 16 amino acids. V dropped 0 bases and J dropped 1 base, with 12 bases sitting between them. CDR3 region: CASSLEGHKNNYGYTF. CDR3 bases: TGTGCCAGCAGCTTAGAAGGACACAAAAATAACTATGGCTACACCTTC.

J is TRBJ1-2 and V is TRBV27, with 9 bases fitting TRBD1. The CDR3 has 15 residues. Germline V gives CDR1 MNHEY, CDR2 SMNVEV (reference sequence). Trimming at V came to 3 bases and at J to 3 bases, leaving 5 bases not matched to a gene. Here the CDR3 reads CASSFVQGAYYGYTF. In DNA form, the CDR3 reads TGTGCCAGCAGTTTTGTACAGGGGGCGTACTATGGCTACACCTTC.

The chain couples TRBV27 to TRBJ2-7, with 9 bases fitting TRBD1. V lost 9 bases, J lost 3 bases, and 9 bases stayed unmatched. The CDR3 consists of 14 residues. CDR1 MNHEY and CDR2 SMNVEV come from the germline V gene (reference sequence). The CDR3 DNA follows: TGTGCCAGTAGCCCTTGGGACAGGGACTACGAGCAGTACTTC. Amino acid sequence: CASSPWDRDYEQYF.

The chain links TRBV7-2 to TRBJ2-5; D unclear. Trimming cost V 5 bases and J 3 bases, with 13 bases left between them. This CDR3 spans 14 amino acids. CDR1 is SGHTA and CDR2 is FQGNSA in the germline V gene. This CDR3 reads CASSSYGQEETQYF. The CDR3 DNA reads TGTGCCAGCAGCAGCTATGGGCAGGAAGAGACCCAGTACTTC.

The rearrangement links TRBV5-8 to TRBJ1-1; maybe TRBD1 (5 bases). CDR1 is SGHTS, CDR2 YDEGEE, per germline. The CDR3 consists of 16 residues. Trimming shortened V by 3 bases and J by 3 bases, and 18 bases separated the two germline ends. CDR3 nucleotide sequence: TGTGCCAGCAGCTGGAGGACCGTCGCGGGGGACACTGAAGCTTTCTTT. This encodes CASSWRTVAGDTEAFF.

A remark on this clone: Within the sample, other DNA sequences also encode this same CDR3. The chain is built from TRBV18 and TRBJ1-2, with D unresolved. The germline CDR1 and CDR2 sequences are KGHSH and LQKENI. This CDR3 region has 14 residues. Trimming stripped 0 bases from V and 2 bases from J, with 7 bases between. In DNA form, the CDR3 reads TGTGCCAGCTCACCACCCCCAGGAAACTATGGCTACACCTTC. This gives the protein CASSPPPGNYGYTF.

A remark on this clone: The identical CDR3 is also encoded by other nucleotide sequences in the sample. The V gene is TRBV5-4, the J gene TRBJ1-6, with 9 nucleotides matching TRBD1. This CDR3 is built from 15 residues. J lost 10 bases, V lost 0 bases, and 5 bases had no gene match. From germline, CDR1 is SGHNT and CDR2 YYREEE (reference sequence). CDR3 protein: CASSLGDRVGSPLHF. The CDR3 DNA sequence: TGTGCCAGCAGCTTGGGGGACAGGGTTGGATCACCCCTCCACTTT.

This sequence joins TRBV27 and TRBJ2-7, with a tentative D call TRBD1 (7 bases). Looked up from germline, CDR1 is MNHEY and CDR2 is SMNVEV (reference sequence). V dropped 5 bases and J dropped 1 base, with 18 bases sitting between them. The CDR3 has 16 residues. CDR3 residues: CASSQSGGPSSYEQYF. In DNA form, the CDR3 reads TGTGCCAGCAGTCAGTCAGGGGGGCCCTCATCCTACGAGCAGTACTTC.

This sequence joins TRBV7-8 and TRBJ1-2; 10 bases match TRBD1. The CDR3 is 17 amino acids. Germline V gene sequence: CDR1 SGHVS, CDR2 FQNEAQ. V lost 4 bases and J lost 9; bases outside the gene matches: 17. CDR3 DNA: TGTGCCAGCAGCTCAACTCCGGGACAGGGGTTAGGACAACGCTACACCTTC. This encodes CASSSTPGQGLGQRYTF. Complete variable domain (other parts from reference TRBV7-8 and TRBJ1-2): GAGVSQSPRYKVAKRGQDVALRCDPISGHVSLFWYQQALGQGPEFLTYFQNEAQLDKSGLPSDRFFAERPEGSVSTLKIQRTQQEDSAVYLCASSSTPGQGLGQRYTFGSGTRLTVV.

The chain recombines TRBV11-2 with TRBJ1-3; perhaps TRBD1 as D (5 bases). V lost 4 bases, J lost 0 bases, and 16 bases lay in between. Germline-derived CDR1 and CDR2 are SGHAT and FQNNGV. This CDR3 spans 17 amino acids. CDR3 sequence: CASSSSLGAVSGNTIYF. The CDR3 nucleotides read TGTGCCAGCAGCTCCAGCCTAGGGGCTGTCTCTGGAAACACCATATATTTT. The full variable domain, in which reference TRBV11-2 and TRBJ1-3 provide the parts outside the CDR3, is EAGVAQSPRYKIIEKRQSVAFWCNPISGHATLYWYQQILGQGPKLLIQFQNNGVVDDSQLPKDRFSAERLKGVDSTLKIQPAKLEDSAVYLCASSSSLGAVSGNTIYFGEGSWLTVV.

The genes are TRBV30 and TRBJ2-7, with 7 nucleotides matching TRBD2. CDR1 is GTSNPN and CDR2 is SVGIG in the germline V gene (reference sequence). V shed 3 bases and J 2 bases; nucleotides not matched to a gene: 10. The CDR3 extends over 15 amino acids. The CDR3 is CAWRAGSGMTYEQYF. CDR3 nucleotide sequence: TGTGCCTGGAGGGCAGGCAGCGGGATGACCTACGAGCAGTACTTC.

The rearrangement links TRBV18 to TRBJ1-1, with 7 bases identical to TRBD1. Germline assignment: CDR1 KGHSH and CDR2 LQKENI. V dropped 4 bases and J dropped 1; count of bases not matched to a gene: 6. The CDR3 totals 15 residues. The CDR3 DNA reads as TGTGCCAGCTCACGAAGGACAGGAGAGAACACTGAAGCTTTCTTT. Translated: CASSRRTGENTEAFF.

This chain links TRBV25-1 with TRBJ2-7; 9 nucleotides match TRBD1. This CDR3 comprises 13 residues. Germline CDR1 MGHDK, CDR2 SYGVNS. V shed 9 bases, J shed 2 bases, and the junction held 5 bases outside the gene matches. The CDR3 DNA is TGTGCCAGTTCCCGGGACAGGGCCTACGAGCAGTACTTC. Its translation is CASSRDRAYEQYF.

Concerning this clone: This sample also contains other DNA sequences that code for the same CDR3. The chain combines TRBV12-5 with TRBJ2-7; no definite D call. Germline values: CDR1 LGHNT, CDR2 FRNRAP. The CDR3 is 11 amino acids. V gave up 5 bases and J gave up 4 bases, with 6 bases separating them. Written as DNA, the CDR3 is TGTGCTAGTGGTCTTACTTACGAGCAGTACTTC. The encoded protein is CASGLTYEQYF. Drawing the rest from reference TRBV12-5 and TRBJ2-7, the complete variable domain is DARVTQTPRHKVTEMGQEVTMRCQPILGHNTVFWYRQTMMQGLELLAYFRNRAPLDDSGMPKDRFSAEMPDATLATLKIQPSEPRDSAVYFCASGLTYEQYFGPGTRLTVT.

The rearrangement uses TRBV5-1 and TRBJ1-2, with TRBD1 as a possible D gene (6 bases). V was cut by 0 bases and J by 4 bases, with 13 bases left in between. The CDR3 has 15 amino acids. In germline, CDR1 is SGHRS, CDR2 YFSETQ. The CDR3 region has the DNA TGCGCCAGCAGCTTGGAAGGGGGAAACGGCTATGGCTACACCTTC. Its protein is CASSLEGGNGYGYTF. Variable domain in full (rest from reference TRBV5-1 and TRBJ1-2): KAGVTQTPRYLIKTRGQQVTLSCSPISGHRSVSWYQQTPGQGLQFLFEYFSETQRNKGNFPGRFSGRQFSNSRSEMNVSTLELGDSALYLCASSLEGGNGYGYTFGSGTRLTVV.

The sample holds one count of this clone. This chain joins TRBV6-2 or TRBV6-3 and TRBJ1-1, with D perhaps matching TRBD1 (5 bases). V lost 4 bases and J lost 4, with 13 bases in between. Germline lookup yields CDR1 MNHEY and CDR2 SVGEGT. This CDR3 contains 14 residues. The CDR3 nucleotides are TGTGCCAGCAGTTCATCCCGGGGGGTCACTGAAGCTTTCTTT. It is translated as CASSSSRGVTEAFF.

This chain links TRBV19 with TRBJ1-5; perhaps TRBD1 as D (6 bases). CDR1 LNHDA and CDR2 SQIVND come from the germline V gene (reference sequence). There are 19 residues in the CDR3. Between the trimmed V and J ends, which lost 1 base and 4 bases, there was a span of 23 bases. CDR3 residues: CASSIVRDKGRVGNQPQHF. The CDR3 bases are TGTGCCAGTAGTATAGTCCGGGACAAGGGGAGAGTTGGAAATCAGCCCCAGCATTTT.

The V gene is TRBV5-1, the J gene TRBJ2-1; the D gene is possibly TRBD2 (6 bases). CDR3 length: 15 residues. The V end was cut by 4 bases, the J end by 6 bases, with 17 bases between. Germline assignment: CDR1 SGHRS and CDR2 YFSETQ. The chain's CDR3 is CASSRESGTFNEQFF. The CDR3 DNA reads TGCGCCAGCAGCAGAGAATCCGGGACTTTCAATGAGCAGTTCTTC.

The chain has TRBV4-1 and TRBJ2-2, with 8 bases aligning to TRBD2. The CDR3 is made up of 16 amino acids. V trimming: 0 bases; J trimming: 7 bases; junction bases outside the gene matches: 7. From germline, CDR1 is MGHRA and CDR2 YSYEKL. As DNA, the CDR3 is TGCGCCAGCAGCCAAGAAATGAAAGCGGGAGTCGGGGAGCTGTTTTTT. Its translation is CASSQEMKAGVGELFF.

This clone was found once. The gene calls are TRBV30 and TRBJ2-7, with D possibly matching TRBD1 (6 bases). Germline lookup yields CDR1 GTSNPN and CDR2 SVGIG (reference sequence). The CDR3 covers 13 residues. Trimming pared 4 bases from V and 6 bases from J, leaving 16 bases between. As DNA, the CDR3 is TGTGCCTGGACACCGGGACAAATTCGCGAGCAGTACTTC. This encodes CAWTPGQIREQYF.

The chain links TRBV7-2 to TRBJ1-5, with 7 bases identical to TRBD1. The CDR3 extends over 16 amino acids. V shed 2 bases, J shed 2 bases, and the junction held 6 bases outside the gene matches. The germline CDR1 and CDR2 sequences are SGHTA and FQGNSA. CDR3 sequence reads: CASSLPRQGGNQPQHF. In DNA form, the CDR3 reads TGTGCCAGCAGCTTACCCCGACAGGGAGGCAATCAGCCCCAGCATTTT.

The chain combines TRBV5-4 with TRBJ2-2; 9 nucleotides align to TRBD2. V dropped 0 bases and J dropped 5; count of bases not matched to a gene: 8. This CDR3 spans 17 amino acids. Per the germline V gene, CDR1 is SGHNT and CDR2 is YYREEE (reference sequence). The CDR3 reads CASSLVGGRAGTGELFF. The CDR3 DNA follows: TGTGCCAGCAGCTTGGTTGGCGGGAGGGCCGGGACCGGGGAGCTGTTTTTT.

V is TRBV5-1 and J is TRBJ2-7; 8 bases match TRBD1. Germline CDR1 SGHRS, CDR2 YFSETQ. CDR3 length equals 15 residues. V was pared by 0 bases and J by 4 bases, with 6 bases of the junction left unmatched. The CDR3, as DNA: TGCGCCAGCAGCTTGGTTGGACAGGGTACTTACGAGCAGTACTTC. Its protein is CASSLVGQGTYEQYF.